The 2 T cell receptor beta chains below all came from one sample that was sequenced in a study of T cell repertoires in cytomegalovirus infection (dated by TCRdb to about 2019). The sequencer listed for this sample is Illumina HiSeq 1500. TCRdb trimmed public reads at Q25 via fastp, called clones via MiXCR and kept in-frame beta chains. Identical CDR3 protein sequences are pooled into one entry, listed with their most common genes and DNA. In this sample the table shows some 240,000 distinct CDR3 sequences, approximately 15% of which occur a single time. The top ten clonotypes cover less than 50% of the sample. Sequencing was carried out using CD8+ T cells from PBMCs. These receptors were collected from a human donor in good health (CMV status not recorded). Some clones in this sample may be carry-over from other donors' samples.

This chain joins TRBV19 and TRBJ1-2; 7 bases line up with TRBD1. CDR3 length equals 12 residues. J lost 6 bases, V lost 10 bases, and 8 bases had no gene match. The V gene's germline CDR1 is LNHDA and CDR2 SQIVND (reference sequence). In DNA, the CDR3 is TGTGCCATTGGGACAGTGAGAGATGGCTACACCTTC. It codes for CAIGTVRDGYTF.

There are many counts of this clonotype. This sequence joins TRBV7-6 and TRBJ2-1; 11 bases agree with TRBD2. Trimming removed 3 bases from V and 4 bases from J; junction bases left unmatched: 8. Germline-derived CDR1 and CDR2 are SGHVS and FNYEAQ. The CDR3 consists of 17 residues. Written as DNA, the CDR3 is TGTGCCAGCAGCTTCGAAGCCCTAGCGGGGGGATACAATGAGCAGTTCTTC. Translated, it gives CASSFEALAGGYNEQFF.